Below are 21 T cell receptor beta chains sequenced from a single sample in a study of cytomegalovirus exposure and HLA in healthy donors. This PCR relied on a set of 60 Vbeta primers and 13 Jbeta primers. Sequenced by immunoSEQ multiplex PCR; TCRdb stores in-frame clones only, minus some. Its table lists approximately 200,000 clones. The sample taken for sequencing was PBMCs. These receptors were collected from a boy younger than 18 in good health and CMV-seronegative.

The V and J genes are TRBV9 and TRBJ2-2; 8 positions agree with TRBD2. With V trimmed by 0 bases and J by 4 bases, 11 bases remained unmatched. The germline V gene encodes CDR1 SGDLS and CDR2 YYNGEE. The CDR3 covers 18 residues. The CDR3 DNA reads as TGTGCCAGCAGCGTAGTCCCGGGGGGGTCCGCGAGCACCGGGGAGCTGTTTTTT. It specifies CASSVVPGGSASTGELFF.

The rearrangement links TRBV4-1 to TRBJ1-1; 10 bases map to TRBD1. The CDR3 consists of 14 residues. V was pared by 5 bases and J by 5 bases, with 5 bases of the junction left unmatched. Germline V CDR1 and CDR2: MGHRA, YSYEKL. CDR3 in DNA: TGCGCCAGCAGCTCAAGGACAGGGGGGACTGAAGCTTTCTTT. Amino acid sequence: CASSSRTGGTEAFF.

The V and J genes are TRBV4-1 and TRBJ1-1, with D possibly matching TRBD1 (5 bases). Germline V gene sequence: CDR1 MGHRA, CDR2 YSYEKL. V was trimmed by 8 bases and J by 0 bases, leaving 19 bases between them. The CDR3 has 16 amino acids. The CDR3 here is CASQNLARQLNTEAFF. CDR3 coding DNA: TGCGCCAGCCAAAACCTCGCGCGACAGCTGAACACTGAAGCTTTCTTT.

V usage is TRBV11-1 and J usage is TRBJ2-7, with D perhaps matching TRBD2 (6 bases). Trimming pared 4 bases from V and 2 bases from J, leaving 21 bases between. The CDR3 is 17 amino acids. In germline, CDR1 is SGHAT, CDR2 FQDESV (reference sequence). CDR3: CASSYSPRGTSAYEQYF. CDR3 in DNA: TGTGCCAGCAGCTACTCCCCTCGGGGGACGTCCGCCTACGAGCAGTACTTC.

V usage is TRBV5-1 and J usage is TRBJ1-1, with 7 nucleotides matching TRBD1. The CDR3 is 14 amino acids. Germline lookup yields CDR1 SGHRS and CDR2 YFSETQ. V lost 4 bases to trimming and J lost 7 bases; unmatched junction nucleotides: 10. The CDR3 reads CASSLSRDSHEAFF. CDR3 in DNA: TGCGCCAGCAGCCTAAGCCGGGACAGCCATGAAGCTTTCTTT.

V usage is TRBV28 and J usage is TRBJ1-2; D not resolved. Germline CDR1 is MDHEN and CDR2 is SYDVKM. The CDR3 is 12 residues long. The V end lost 6 bases, the J end lost 3 bases, and 8 bases lay between the germline ends. The CDR3 bases are TGTGCCAGCAGAGAGAACGACTATGGCTACACCTTC. This encodes CASRENDYGYTF.

The CDR3 here is CASSPTRTVFYGYTF. CDR3 nucleotide sequence: TGTGCCAGCTCACCTACTCGGACAGTATTCTATGGCTACACCTTC. The gene calls are TRBV18 and TRBJ1-2; weak D call: TRBD1 (6 bases). V was pared by 3 bases and J by 4 bases, with 15 bases between. The CDR3 runs to 15 residues. Germline V CDR1 and CDR2: KGHSH, LQKENI.

The chain is built from TRBV5-6 and TRBJ1-2; the match to TRBD1 covers 9 bases. V gave up 7 bases and J gave up 5 bases; unmatched junction bases: 6. Germline CDR1 SGHDT, CDR2 YYEEEE. This CDR3 is 13 amino acids long. The CDR3, as DNA: TGTGCCAGCGGGACAGGGCCCGAATATGGCTACACCTTC. This gives the protein CASGTGPEYGYTF.

The gene calls are TRBV5-1 and TRBJ2-7, with TRBD1 matching over 9 bases. Germline V gene sequence: CDR1 SGHRS, CDR2 YFSETQ. There are 13 residues in the CDR3. J lost 5 bases, V lost 2 bases, and 2 bases had no gene match. CDR3 nucleotides: TGCGCCAGCAGCTTCCGGACAGGGGACGAGCAGTACTTC. Protein product: CASSFRTGDEQYF.

This sequence joins TRBV9 and TRBJ1-6; 9 nucleotides match TRBD1. This CDR3 spans 15 amino acids. Trimming at V came to 6 bases and at J to 6 bases, leaving 7 bases not matched to a gene. Looked up from germline, CDR1 is SGDLS and CDR2 is YYNGEE. CDR3: CASNPQGAFNSPLHF. CDR3 in DNA: TGTGCCAGCAACCCACAGGGGGCCTTTAATTCACCCCTCCACTTT. The full variable domain, completed using reference TRBV9 and TRBJ1-6, is DSGVTQTPKHLITATGQRVTLRCSPRSGDLSVYWYQQSLDQGLQFLIQYYNGEERAKGNILERFSAQQFPDLHSELNLSSLELGDSALYFCASNPQGAFNSPLHFGNGTRLTVT.

The CDR3 nucleotides are TGTGCCAGCAGCTTCCAGACTAGCGGGGGGCCAGATACGCAGTATTTT. Protein sequence: CASSFQTSGGPDTQYF. V gene TRBV7-6 combines with J gene TRBJ2-3; 13 bases line up with TRBD2. The germline V gene has CDR1 SGHVS and CDR2 FNYEAQ. The trim removed 3 bases at V and 4 bases at J, leaving 4 bases unmatched. The CDR3 length is 16 residues.

The gene calls are TRBV2 and TRBJ2-3; D unresolved. This CDR3 region has 15 residues. V lost 2 bases, J lost 3 bases, and 12 bases lay in between. Germline V gene lookup returns CDR1 SNHLY and CDR2 FYNNEI. The CDR3 loop reads CASSESRSPTDTQYF. CDR3 nucleotide sequence: TGTGCCAGCAGTGAATCAAGGAGTCCGACAGATACGCAGTATTTT.

The rearrangement uses TRBV9 and TRBJ2-7, with D perhaps TRBD1 (6 bases). The CDR3 extends over 15 amino acids. Trimming took off 4 bases at V and 6 bases at J, with 20 bases between the two ends. From germline, CDR1 is SGDLS and CDR2 YYNGEE. CDR3 in DNA: TGTGCCAGCAGCAAGTCATACAGGGTATACAGCGAGCAGTACTTC. It codes for CASSKSYRVYSEQYF.

The CDR3 DNA sequence: TGTGCCAGCGGCGGAAACACCATATATTTT. This translates into CASGGNTIYF. This rearrangement joins TRBV25-1 to TRBJ1-3; D not certain. The CDR3 loop spans 10 amino acids. From germline, CDR1 is MGHDK and CDR2 SYGVNS. V lost 8 bases, J lost 4 bases, and 3 bases lay in between.

The chain recombines TRBV5-8 with TRBJ1-5; possible D gene TRBD1, 6 bases. This CDR3 comprises 13 residues. Trimming removed 5 bases at V and 4 bases at J, with 10 bases between. Germline V gene data show CDR1 as SGHTS and CDR2 as YDEGEE. The CDR3 protein is CASRGRGNQPQHF. CDR3 nucleotides: TGTGCCAGCAGAGGTAGGGGGAATCAGCCCCAGCATTTT. Combining the CDR3 with reference TRBV5-8 and TRBJ1-5 gives the whole variable domain EAGVTQSPTHLIKTRGQQATLRCSPISGHTSVYWYQQALGLGLQFLLWYDEGEERNRGNFPPRFSGRQFPNYSSELNVNALELEDSALYLCASRGRGNQPQHFGDGTRLSIL.

This chain uses TRBV29-1 with TRBJ1-4; D might be TRBD1 (5 bases). Germline assignment: CDR1 SQVTM and CDR2 ANQGSEA. The CDR3 runs to 16 residues. The V gene lost 7 bases and the J gene lost 0 bases, with 18 bases spanning the gap. The CDR3 DNA sequence: TGCAGCGACCCCCCCGGCGGGGGGGCAACTAATGAAAAACTGTTTTTT. Protein product: CSDPPGGGATNEKLFF.

CDR3 in DNA: TGTGCCAGCAGCGTCCCGGGGACTAGCGGGGGGGCGAAGTATTTT. The encoded protein is CASSVPGTSGGAKYF. V usage is TRBV9 and J usage is TRBJ2-3; 16 nucleotides align to TRBD2. With V trimmed by 2 bases and J by 13 bases, 7 bases remained unmatched. The CDR3 length is 15 residues. Germline CDR1 SGDLS, CDR2 YYNGEE.

The chain uses TRBV18 and TRBJ2-5, with D perhaps matching TRBD2 (6 bases). This CDR3 comprises 14 residues. In germline, CDR1 is KGHSH, CDR2 LQKENI. V lost 2 bases and J lost 5, with 12 bases in between. The CDR3 DNA reads as TGTGCCAGCTCACCAACGGGGGTCCGGGAGACCCAGTACTTC. Translating it yields CASSPTGVRETQYF.

V usage is TRBV10-1 and J usage is TRBJ2-1; 8 bases are shared with TRBD2. The V segment lost 2 bases and the J segment 5 bases; nucleotides outside the gene matches: 11. The CDR3 sequence is 17 residues long. The germline V gene encodes CDR1 WNHNN and CDR2 SYGVQD (reference sequence). The CDR3 spells CASSEGGWRGANNEQFF. The CDR3 bases are TGCGCCAGCAGTGAGGGTGGCTGGCGGGGGGCAAACAATGAGCAGTTCTTC.

The chain employs TRBV7-9 and TRBJ2-3; 13 nucleotides match TRBD2. This CDR3 contains 18 residues. Germline trimming cut 5 bases from V and 3 bases from J; bases unmatched to any gene: 11. Germline values: CDR1 SEHNR, CDR2 FQNEAQ (reference sequence). The CDR3, as DNA: TGTGCCAGCAGCGGACTAGCGGGGGACCGATGGGAAACAGATACGCAGTATTTT. It specifies CASSGLAGDRWETDTQYF.

The chain joins TRBV19 to TRBJ1-1; D gene unclear. Germline CDR1 is LNHDA and CDR2 is SQIVND (reference sequence). The CDR3 consists of 14 residues. Between the trimmed V and J ends, which lost 7 bases and 0 bases, there was a span of 12 bases. The CDR3 region has the DNA TGTGCCAGTAAAGGGAGGGTGATGAACACTGAAGCTTTCTTT. Translation: CASKGRVMNTEAFF.